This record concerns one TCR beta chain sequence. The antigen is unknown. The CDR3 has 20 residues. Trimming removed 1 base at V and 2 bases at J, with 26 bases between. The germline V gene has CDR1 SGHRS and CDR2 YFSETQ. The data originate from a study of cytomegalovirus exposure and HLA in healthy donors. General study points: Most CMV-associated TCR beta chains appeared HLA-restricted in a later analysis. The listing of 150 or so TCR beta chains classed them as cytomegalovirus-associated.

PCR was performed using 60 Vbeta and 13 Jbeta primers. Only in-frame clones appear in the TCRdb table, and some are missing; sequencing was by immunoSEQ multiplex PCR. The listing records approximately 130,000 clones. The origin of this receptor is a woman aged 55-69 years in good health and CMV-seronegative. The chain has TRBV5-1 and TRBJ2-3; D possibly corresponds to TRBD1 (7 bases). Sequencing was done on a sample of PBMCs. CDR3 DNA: TGCGCCAGCAGCTTGTTGTGGACAGGAGGGGGGATTGATAACACAGATACGCAGTATTTT. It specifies CASSLLWTGGGIDNTDTQYF.